The 15 T cell receptor beta chains given below trace back to one sample, sequenced in a study of cytomegalovirus exposure and HLA in healthy donors. Vbeta (60) and Jbeta (13) primers were used in the PCR. The method was immunoSEQ multiplex PCR; TCRdb's version includes in-frame clones alone and lacks a portion of them. The table has 80,000 to 100,000 clones, roughly 70% seen once; the top ten hold about 20%. Sequences were obtained from PBMCs. All receptors derive from a man aged 25-45 years in good health and CMV-seropositive.

The chain couples TRBV18 to TRBJ2-7; the match to TRBD1 covers 7 bases. V lost 5 bases and J lost 2; bases outside the gene matches: 6. Germline loops: CDR1 KGHSH, CDR2 LQKENI. CDR3 size: 14 residues. DNA of the CDR3: TGTGCCAGCTCATCAGGACAGGTAACCTACGAGCAGTACTTC. Amino acids: CASSSGQVTYEQYF.

The chain uses TRBV27 and TRBJ1-5, with TRBD1 identical over 7 bases. The CDR3 contains 14 residues. The V segment lost 6 bases and the J segment 6 bases; nucleotides outside the gene matches: 8. The germline CDR1 and CDR2 sequences are MNHEY and SMNVEV (reference sequence). CDR3 DNA: TGTGCCAGCAGGCCCGGGACAGAAGTTCAGCCCCAGCATTTT. This gives the protein CASRPGTEVQPQHF.

The V gene is TRBV4-2, the J gene TRBJ1-6, with 7 bases aligning to TRBD1. After removal of 4 bases from V and 10 bases from J, the junction contained 7 bases not matched to a gene. The CDR3 spans 14 residues. From germline, CDR1 is LGHNA and CDR2 YNFKEQ. CDR3 protein: CASSPTGEYSPLHF. CDR3 sequence (DNA): TGTGCCAGCAGCCCCACAGGGGAGTACTCACCCCTCCACTTT.

The chain joins TRBV5-5 to TRBJ1-6; the D is unclear. This CDR3 spans 15 amino acids. Trimming left V 6 bases short and J 3 bases short, with 13 bases between. Germline assignment: CDR1 SGHKS and CDR2 YYEKEE (reference sequence). CDR3 residues: CASNFSLDYNSPLHF. The CDR3 DNA sequence: TGTGCCAGCAACTTCTCCCTAGACTATAATTCACCCCTCCACTTT.

The chain links TRBV12-5 to TRBJ1-5; the match to TRBD1 covers 7 bases. The CDR3 has 16 amino acids. The V gene's germline CDR1 is LGHNT and CDR2 FRNRAP. J gave up 0 bases and V 5 bases, and 7 bases lay outside the gene matches. The CDR3 loop is CASGPPGQVSNQPQHF. The CDR3 DNA reads as TGTGCTAGTGGTCCCCCTGGACAGGTTAGCAATCAGCCCCAGCATTTT.

A few counts support this clone. The J gene is TRBJ1-5, the V gene TRBV6-6; perhaps TRBD1 as D (5 bases). This CDR3 is 14 amino acids long. Trimming removed 2 bases from V and 2 bases from J, with 7 bases in between. Germline V CDR1 and CDR2: MNHNY, SVGAGI (reference sequence). CDR3 sequence: CASSYPQGNQPQHF. The CDR3 nucleotides are TGTGCCAGCAGTTACCCACAGGGCAATCAGCCCCAGCATTTT.

This sequence joins TRBV19 and TRBJ2-5; 7 bases map to TRBD1. Germline-derived CDR1 and CDR2 are LNHDA and SQIVND (reference sequence). The CDR3 totals 13 residues. The V gene end was trimmed by 5 bases and the J gene end by 1 base; junction bases not matched to a gene: 1. The CDR3 region is CASSWDSQETQYF. DNA for the CDR3: TGTGCCAGTAGTTGGGACAGCCAAGAGACCCAGTACTTC.

The chain joins TRBV6-6 to TRBJ1-2; tentative D call: TRBD1 (6 bases). V was clipped by 2 bases and J by 8 bases, with 9 bases between them. Per the germline V gene, CDR1 is MNHNY and CDR2 is SVGAGI (reference sequence). The CDR3 totals 12 residues. CDR3 sequence (DNA): TGTGCCAGCAGTTACAGGGGGTTCGGCTACACCTTC. This sequence encodes CASSYRGFGYTF.

The chain carries TRBV6-1 and TRBJ2-3; 7 positions agree with TRBD2. Germline assignment: CDR1 MNHNS and CDR2 SASEGT. The CDR3 extends over 14 amino acids. The J segment lost 3 bases and the V segment lost 4 bases, leaving 4 bases of the junction unmatched. Here the CDR3 reads CASSGLAGTDTQYF. In DNA, the CDR3 is TGTGCCAGCAGTGGACTAGCCGGGACAGATACGCAGTATTTT.

J is TRBJ1-1 and V is TRBV28; 7 bases agree with TRBD1. Germline V gene sequence: CDR1 MDHEN, CDR2 SYDVKM. The CDR3 has 17 amino acids. Trimming removed 2 bases from V and 1 base from J; junction bases left unmatched: 10. CDR3: CASSLIGGFRANTEAFF. CDR3 bases: TGTGCCAGCAGTTTAATAGGGGGCTTTCGGGCGAACACTGAAGCTTTCTTT.

This rearrangement joins TRBV7-9 to TRBJ1-4; the D gene is possibly TRBD1 (6 bases). Trimming took off 8 bases at V and 7 bases at J, with 14 bases between the two ends. Germline V gene sequence: CDR1 SEHNR, CDR2 FQNEAQ (reference sequence). The CDR3 consists of 13 residues. Here the CDR3 DNA reads TGTGCCAGCCGGCGGGGGCAGGGTGAAAAACTGTTTTTT. It codes for CASRRGQGEKLFF.

The chain carries TRBV6-5 and TRBJ2-7, with 8 nucleotides matching TRBD1. The junction had 6 bases not matched to a gene; V was cut back by 2 bases and J by 3 bases. The CDR3 contains 15 residues. CDR1 is MNHEY, CDR2 SVGAGI, per germline. CDR3 loop: CASSYAGQVVYEQYF. CDR3 in DNA: TGTGCCAGCAGTTACGCGGGACAGGTAGTCTACGAGCAGTACTTC.

V is TRBV7-9 and J is TRBJ1-5; 8 bases agree with TRBD1. Looked up from germline, CDR1 is SEHNR and CDR2 is FQNEAQ (reference sequence). V lost 1 base to trimming and J lost 9 bases; unmatched junction nucleotides: 5. The CDR3 sequence is 14 residues long. In DNA form, the CDR3 reads TGTGCCAGCAGCTTAGGGGCAGGGGGCCTGCCCCAGCATTTT. Protein: CASSLGAGGLPQHF.

V usage is TRBV19 and J usage is TRBJ1-1, with 7 bases lining up with TRBD1. This CDR3 contains 14 residues. Germline V gene sequence: CDR1 LNHDA, CDR2 SQIVND (reference sequence). With V trimmed by 4 bases and J by 1 base, 3 bases remained unmatched. CDR3 DNA: TGTGCCAGTAGTACTCAGGGGGGGAACACTGAAGCTTTCTTT. Residues: CASSTQGGNTEAFF.

This sequence joins TRBV6-5 and TRBJ1-3; D gene uncertain. V lost 1 base and J 0 bases, leaving 10 bases between the germline ends. The CDR3 is 16 amino acids. The V gene's germline CDR1 is MNHEY and CDR2 SVGAGI. The CDR3 DNA reads as TGTGCCAGCAGTTACTTCTCGGGTTCCTCTGGAAACACCATATATTTT. This translates into CASSYFSGSSGNTIYF.